This T cell receptor (beta chain) was identified in a study of radiation and T cells in renal cell carcinoma (dated by TCRdb to 2020 to 2021). Turning to the overall study: Samples came from a clinical trial, in which primary renal cell carcinomas received 15 Gy stereotactic body radiation therapy followed by nephrectomy 4 weeks later. A total of 53 samples underwent TCR beta sequencing, made up of about 25 tumors and some 27 peripheral blood samples. In the 45 to 65 samples combined, 4,016,671 unique CDR3 nucleotide sequences were found, encoding approximately 2,800,000 unique CDR3 amino acid sequences. The paper as a whole reports these results and caveats: Blood repertoire dynamics were not followed beyond 4 weeks after treatment. Because no pretreatment tumor biopsies were available, whether clonotypes were present in the tumor at baseline could not be determined. Because the trial had a single-armed design, the trial could not examine how radiation dose or scheduling affected the TCR repertoire. Top tumor clonotypes rose in blood from baseline to 2 weeks post-radiation, then contracted by 4 weeks, suggesting transient expansion of tumor-resident clones.

TCR beta libraries were generated from genomic DNA with the immunoSEQ kit, following the manufacturer's recommendations. For library preparation, a first multiplex PCR was performed with proprietary primers, followed by a second PCR in which unique barcodes were added, and bead cleanups were performed after each round. Each sample batch included a kit-provided positive control reaction and a negative control reaction. The final libraries underwent checking on an Agilent 4200 TapeStation D1000 ScreenTape, volumetric pooling, and quantification by qPCR. Sequencing was performed on an Illumina NextSeq500 using a MidOutput 150-cycle cartridge, with 156 Read1 cycles, 15 Index1 cycles, and the kit custom primers. The pooled library was loaded at roughly 0.9 pM with around 20% PhiX control spiked in. Concerning the study's data processing: The vendor-processed data were analyzed in R, and a clonotype was defined as all T cells that share the same CDR3 nucleotide sequence. For clone abundance analyses, frequencies were normalized to the 10,000 most abundant clones in each sample. Public T cell clones, averaging fewer than five per sample, were removed before analysis. An abundance difference of at least 32-fold between compartments was the criterion for calling clonotypes tumor-enriched or baseline blood-enriched. A beta-binomial differential abundance model was applied to find clonotypes that expanded or contracted between blood time points. Tumor-blood repertoire similarity was measured with the Baroni-Urbani and Buser coefficient, and group comparisons used two-tailed Wilcoxon tests in R. TCRdb took this table from immuneACCESS and kept in-frame rearrangements with V and J called. Such tables lack part of the clones; where checked against another copy, unresolved V genes explain under half of the gap, and the rest is unexplained. V, J and clone size were drawn from that table, and D and trimming were deduced from the DNA. In this sample the table shows about 130,000 clones, about 88% of which occur a single time. The ten largest clonotypes hold 9.5% to 15% of the sample.

The time point label, as the study defines it: baseline pretreatment blood. The treatment or condition label of this sample denotes: 15 Gy SBRT to primary tumor, nephrectomy 4 weeks later. To track tumor-enriched clonotypes, serial peripheral blood was sampled from radiation-treated patients at baseline and at 2 weeks and 4 weeks after SBRT. Every patient's renal cell carcinoma showed clear cell pathology. Genomic DNA for TCR sequencing was prepared using the QIAamp DNA Blood Mini Kit (Qiagen). Only samples passing all quality control checks were included in the analyses. V is reduced by 0 bases and J by 5 bases, leaving a spacing of 11 bases between them. CDR1 and CDR2, per the germline V gene (reference sequence), are WNHNN and SYGVQD. From cysteine to phenylalanine, the CDR3 is 15 amino acids long. Solely the CDR3 DNA is kept, with 45 bases framed from the first base. Notes on this clone: Its specific antigen is unknown. Base qualities are not provided; no much larger clone lies one nucleotide away.

The clonotype was recovered from a woman in her fifties or sixties with renal cell carcinoma. The specimen was blood, collected from a patient whose treatment included radiotherapy and nephrectomy. This receptor chain uses TRBV10-1 and TRBJ2-1, and perhaps TRBD1 as D gene, on 6 matching bases. The CDR3 reads CASSESRTGNNEQFF. The bases are TGCGCCAGCAGTGAGTCGCGTACAGGGAACAATGAGCAGTTCTTC.